This T cell receptor (beta chain) derives from a study of shared clonotypes between healthy human individuals. Study-level results: Compared with memory subsets, naive subsets generally had larger estimated richness. Even with large depth, rarefaction showed that sorted-subset sequencing was incomplete. Sample collection involved blood only; tissue repertoires are likely different.

200 to 250 ng DNA, approximately 31,000 T cell genomes, went into each sorted-subset replicate PCR. TCRdb's table, derived via immunoSEQ multiplex PCR, lists solely in-frame clones and lacks some. The sample holds approximately 620,000 clones; 97% are singletons and the top ten take approximately 0.057%. On this clone: The antigen remains unidentified.

Germline V gene data show CDR1 as SSHAT and CDR2 as FNYEAQ (reference sequence). The J segment lost 0 bases and the V segment lost 0 bases, leaving 5 bases of the junction unmatched. The CDR3 runs 17 residues. This TCR was sampled from a woman aged 25 to 39 in good health. The gene calls are TRBV7-7 and TRBJ2-1; 7 bases fit TRBD2. Sequenced sample: naive CD4+ T cells sorted from blood. The subset is: CD45RA+ positively selected. The CDR3 protein is CASSLAGGPSSYNEQFF. In DNA, the CDR3 is TGTGCCAGCAGCTTAGCGGGAGGGCCGAGCTCCTACAATGAGCAGTTCTTC.